Each of the 3 T cell receptor beta chains below was sequenced from the same sample in a study of control samples from healthy donors and cancer patients. Sequencing was performed with immunoSEQ multiplex PCR; in TCRdb, only in-frame clones are kept and a portion is missing. The repertoire holds about 120,000 clones, with around 90% as singletons. Sequencing was done on a sample of blood. The receptors were sampled from a man aged 35-49 years in good health.

This rearrangement joins TRBV3-1 (or the pseudogene TRBV3-2) to TRBJ1-3, with unresolved D. Per the germline V gene, CDR1 is LGHDT and CDR2 is YNNKEL (reference sequence). Deletions cut 5 bases from V and 0 bases from J, with 5 bases between. This CDR3 is built from 13 residues. Written as DNA, the CDR3 is TGTGCCAGCAGCGCCTTCTCTGGAAACACCATATATTTT. Translating gives CASSAFSGNTIYF.

The rearrangement links TRBV5-5 to TRBJ1-4, with TRBD1 matching over 10 bases. V shed 2 bases, J shed 7 bases, and the junction held 14 bases outside the gene matches. Per germline, CDR1 SGHKS and CDR2 YYEKEE (reference sequence). The CDR3 runs to 18 residues. CDR3 nucleotides: TGTGCCAGCAGCTTTACAGGGTCCGGCGGGACAGGGGTTGAAAAACTGTTTTTT. Its protein is CASSFTGSGGTGVEKLFF.

In regard to this clone: Other DNA sequences in the sample encode the same CDR3. The chain is built from TRBV19 and TRBJ2-5; 11 bases line up with TRBD1. J lost 5 bases, V lost 0 bases, and 2 bases had no gene match. Germline V CDR1 and CDR2: LNHDA, SQIVND (reference sequence). The CDR3 consists of 15 residues. Here the CDR3 DNA reads TGTGCCAGTAGTATAGAGGGACAGGGGGTCGAGACCCAGTACTTC. The encoded protein is CASSIEGQGVETQYF.